Sequencing of this T cell receptor beta chain was carried out in a study of CD8+CD57+ T cells in acquired aplastic anemia. In the study overall: Average DNA yield from sorted CD4+ and CD8+ cells was 3.2 ug. General study findings and limits: For CD8+ Simpson's diversity, patients and controls showed no significant difference. Some 30 was the count of CD8+ CDR3 sequences that patients shared with controls.

It was patients with CD8+CD57+ cell expansion by flow cytometry who were chosen for sequencing. Untreated patients provided the blood samples, with no therapy given before sampling. This clonotype was seen a handful of times. Its matching antigen is unknown. Investigators profiled TCR beta VDJ and CDR3 from genomic DNA template. TCRdb recomputed calls from the reads with MiXCR, one row per CDR3 protein. This sample has some 140,000 distinct CDR3 sequences; approximately 52% occur once, and the top ten carry around 12%. This sequence originates from a human donor with aplastic anemia. Sequencing was done on a sample of sorted CD4+, CD8+, or CD8+CD57+ T cells (not recorded which) from PBMCs.

The CDR3 protein is CSVEPPAEQFF. CDR3 nucleotides: TGCAGCGTTGAACCCCCGGCTGAGCAGTTCTTC. The chain carries TRBV29-1 and TRBJ2-1; D is undetermined. Germline V gene data show CDR1 as SQVTM and CDR2 as ANQGSEA. This CDR3 has 11 residues. With 2 bases removed from V and 9 bases from J, the gap between germline ends came to 8 bases.